This record looks at one TCR beta chain sequence and its context. This CDR3 is also generated by other DNA sequences in the sample. Genomic DNA from each subset was divided evenly over several immunoSEQ plates. The table came from immunoSEQ multiplex PCR; TCRdb's copy has only in-frame clones and leaves some out. The sample shows around 1.9 million clones, more than 85% of them seen only once. These data originate in a study of shared clonotypes between healthy human individuals. In the study overall: Plates per donor: three CD4 naive, three CD4 memory, two CD8 naive, one CD8 memory.

Germline lookup yields CDR1 MNHEY and CDR2 SMNVEV (reference sequence). This CDR3 is 13 amino acids long. Trimming took 8 bases from V and 0 from J; bases not matched to a gene: 2. Terminally differentiated effector memory CD45RA+ cells were excluded by CCR7 positive selection of CD45RO-negative cells. Sequenced: naive CD8+ T cells from PBMCs. The chain combines TRBV27 with TRBJ1-1; 8 bases map to TRBD1. The origin of this receptor is a man between 18 and 29 years old in good health. Some clones in this sample may be carry-over from other donors' samples. CDR3 nucleotide sequence: TGTGCCAGCGGGGACAGGTTGAACACTGAAGCTTTCTTT. Amino acid sequence: CASGDRLNTEAFF.